Included here is one T cell receptor (beta chain) sequence, with context. Its antigen is currently unknown. The entry originates in a study of breast tumors, draining lymph nodes, adjacent tissues. Study-level findings and limits: Tumors had less TCR diversity than lymph nodes, more than nontumor tissue.

CDR1 and CDR2 from the germline V gene are SGHAT and FQNNGV. This CDR3 region has 17 residues. Trimming removed 2 bases from V and 4 bases from J, with 17 bases in between. TCRdb re-derived calls from the multiplex PCR reads in MiXCR, one entry per CDR3 protein. The data show 180,000 or so distinct CDR3 sequences, roughly 29% seen once. Breast cancer patients provided tissue from their axillary draining lymph nodes. Sequenced material: axillary lymph node tissue. The chain recombines TRBV11-2 with TRBJ2-2, with TRBD1 as a possible D gene (6 bases). The receptor comes from a female donor with breast cancer. Some clones in this sample may be carry-over from other donors' samples. CDR3 amino acids: CASSLSLGRGFTGELFF. The CDR3, as DNA: TGTGCCAGCAGCTTATCATTGGGCAGGGGATTCACCGGGGAGCTGTTTTTT.